Listed below are T cell receptor beta chains from one sample, sequenced in a study of blood T cell repertoires in COVID-19. Some clones are missing from TCRdb's copy, which holds only in-frame ones; the method was immunoSEQ multiplex PCR. Of 83,000 or so clones listed, roughly 82% are singletons. What was sequenced was peripheral blood. Receptor source: a human donor in a cohort sampled during active COVID-19. Both conserved end residues are part of each CDR3.

>TRBJ1-2|TRBV4-2
CASSQVAGADYGYTF
>TRBJ2-7|TRBV2
CAGRRTSGGSYEQYF
>TRBJ1-5|TRBV18
CASSQGREEPQHF
>TRBJ2-5|TRBV18
CASSPPGRTETQYF
>TRBJ2-1|TRBV11-2
CASSPGQGYNEQFF
>TRBJ2-2|TRBV18
CASSPRRGSYYTGELFF
>TRBJ1-4|TRBV7-9
CASSTPEAPTNEKLFF
>TRBJ2-7|TRBV2
CASSPWAGEPYEQYF
>TRBJ2-2|TRBV29-1
CSVLSGELFF
>TRBJ1-1|TRBV3-1/TRBV3-2
CASTNRPQRTEAFF
>TRBJ2-1|TRBV18
CASSLDRDGNEQFF
>TRBJ1-5|TRBV2
CASSGTGGVIQPQHF
>TRBJ2-7|TRBV23-1
CASSQFYGIPYEQYF
>TRBJ1-3|TRBV6-4
CASSALQEYSGNTIYF
>TRBJ2-3|TRBV23-1
CASNLRAGDTQYF
>TRBJ2-7|TRBV19
CASSSGQGLLSYEQYF
>TRBJ2-3|TRBV5-1
CASTREDTQYF
>TRBJ2-5|TRBV15
CATSRGSGGTETQYF
>TRBJ1-6|TRBV19
CASSIVGQGGSPLHF
>TRBJ1-2|TRBV4-2
CASSPGLTGFYGYTF
>TRBJ2-1|TRBV7-9
CASSVQGALTLF
>TRBJ2-6|TRBV18
CASSPLGQQFSGANVLTF
>TRBJ1-4|TRBV7-2
CASSLTLRGAANEKLFF
>TRBJ2-7|TRBV7-7
CASSATQGDEQYF
>TRBJ1-4|TRBV2
CASFEKETNEKLFF
>TRBJ2-2|TRBV5-1
CASTRRQGGQSGELFF
>TRBJ2-5|TRBV25-1
CASSEYRGTETQYF
>TRBJ1-4|TRBV7-2
CASSPQGARPVNEKLFF
>TRBJ1-3|TRBV6-6
CASSRQGSGGNTIYF
>TRBJ2-7|TRBV4-1
CASSQAGGEQYF
>TRBJ2-2|TRBV7-6
CASSLADYTGELFF
>TRBJ1-2|TRBV27
CASSLSGGSWLNYGYTF
>TRBJ2-1|TRBV7-2
CASSLSLDEQFF
>TRBJ1-3|TRBV10-3
CAISPGDRGRNTIYF
>TRBJ1-3|TRBV28
CASIPAGSPGGNTIYF
>TRBJ2-1|TRBV7-9
CASSLEGVDEQFF
>TRBJ2-5|TRBV11-2
CASSLYLGGQETQYF
>TRBJ2-5|TRBV10-3
CAIRKTSGSQETQYF
>TRBJ2-1|TRBV11-3
CASSLGLAVNNEQFF
>TRBJ2-1|TRBV29-1
CSVTGLVHEQFF
>TRBJ2-1|TRBV28
CASSRKRGIVYNEQFF
>TRBJ1-6|TRBV7-2
CASRPGTGVLSPLHF
>TRBJ2-7|TRBV28
CASSLINEQYF
>TRBJ2-7|TRBV10-3
CAISHGQGGDEQYF
>TRBJ1-3|TRBV18
CASSPPRAGGNTIYF
>TRBJ2-5|TRBV5-5
CASSLGAPQETQYF
>TRBJ2-5|TRBV19
CASSVLAGGQETQYF
>TRBJ1-1|TRBV30
CAWSEYRRNTEAFF
>TRBJ1-4|TRBV27
CASSSRDRGRYEKLFF